The 5 T cell receptor beta chains below were found in one sample sequenced in a study of breast tumors, draining lymph nodes, adjacent tissues. The lymph nodes were axillary draining lymph nodes from breast cancer patients. TCRdb fed the multiplex PCR reads into MiXCR, producing one record per CDR3 protein. Counted here are approximately 170,000 distinct CDR3 sequences, about 33% occurring once; the ten biggest clones make up roughly 4.3%. The sample comprised axillary lymph node tissue. These receptors were taken from a female donor with breast cancer. Some clones in this sample may be carry-over from other donors' samples.

This clonotype was seen at least ten times. The chain carries TRBV12-3 or TRBV12-4 and TRBJ1-3; D not certain. The CDR3 runs 12 residues. V was trimmed by 7 bases and J by 4 bases, leaving 8 bases between them. The CDR3 loop reads CASTQAGNTIYF. CDR3 DNA: TGTGCCAGCACCCAAGCGGGAAACACCATATATTTT.

The table lists this clonotype with a few counts. A clone one base away is much larger, so this may be a read error. The chain uses TRBV20-1 and TRBJ2-5; D may match TRBD1 or TRBD2 (5 bases each). The length of the CDR3 is 11 residues. Germline values: CDR1 DFQATT, CDR2 SNEGSKA (reference sequence). This CDR3 is CSARGWGTQSF. CDR3 coding DNA: TGCAGTGCTAGAGGGTGGGGGACCCAGTCCTTC.

CDR3 amino acids: CAWMGTSGITDTQYF. In DNA form, the CDR3 reads TGTGCCTGGATGGGGACTAGCGGAATCACAGATACGCAGTATTTT. The chain is built from TRBV30 and TRBJ2-3; 11 positions match TRBD2. From germline, CDR1 is GTSNPN and CDR2 SVGIG (reference sequence). Unmatched junction bases numbered 5, after V lost 4 bases and J lost 2 bases. The CDR3 is 15 residues long.

V usage is TRBV5-5 and J usage is TRBJ2-2; no clear D gene. With the DNA end fitting TRBJ1-1 better, the J assignment may be wrong. The CDR3 covers 13 residues. Germline V gives CDR1 SGHKS, CDR2 YYEKEE (reference sequence). The CDR3 DNA reads TGTGCCAGCAGCTTGGACTGGGAGACTGAAGCTTTCTTT. This gives the protein CASSLDWETEAFF.

Concerning this clonotype itself: One junction end disagrees with the germline gene, perhaps due to a read error. This chain uses TRBV7-6 with TRBJ2-2; a possible D gene is TRBD1 (6 bases). The length of the CDR3 is 16 residues. Germline V gene lookup returns CDR1 SGHVS and CDR2 FNYEAQ. CDR3 DNA sequence: TGTGCCAGCAGCTTACAACAGGGTTGGAACACCGGGAAGCTGGTTTTT. Translation gives CASSLQQGWNTGKLVF.